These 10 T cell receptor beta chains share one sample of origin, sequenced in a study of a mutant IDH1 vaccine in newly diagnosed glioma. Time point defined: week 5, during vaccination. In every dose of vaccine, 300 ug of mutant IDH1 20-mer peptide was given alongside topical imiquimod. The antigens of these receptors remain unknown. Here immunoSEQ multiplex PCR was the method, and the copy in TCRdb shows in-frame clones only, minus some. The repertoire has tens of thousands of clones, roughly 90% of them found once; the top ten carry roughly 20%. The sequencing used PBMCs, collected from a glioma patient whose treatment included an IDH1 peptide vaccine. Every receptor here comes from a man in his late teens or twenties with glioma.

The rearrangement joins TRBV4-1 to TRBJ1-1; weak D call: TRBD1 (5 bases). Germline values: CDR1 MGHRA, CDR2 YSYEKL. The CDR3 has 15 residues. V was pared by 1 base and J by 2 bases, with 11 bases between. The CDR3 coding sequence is TGCGCCAGCAGCCAAGGGGCGGGACCTAACACTGAAGCTTTCTTT. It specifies CASSQGAGPNTEAFF.

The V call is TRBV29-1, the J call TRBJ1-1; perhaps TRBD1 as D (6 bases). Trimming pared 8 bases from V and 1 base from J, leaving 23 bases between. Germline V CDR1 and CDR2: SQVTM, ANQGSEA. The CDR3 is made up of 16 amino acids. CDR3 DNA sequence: TGCAGCACAAGGGGGGACCTCCAACGCGGGAACACTGAAGCTTTCTTT. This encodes CSTRGDLQRGNTEAFF.

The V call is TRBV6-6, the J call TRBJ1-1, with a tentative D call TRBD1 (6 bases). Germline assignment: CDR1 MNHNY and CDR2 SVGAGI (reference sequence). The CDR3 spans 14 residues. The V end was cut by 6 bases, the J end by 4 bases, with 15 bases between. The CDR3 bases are TGTGCCAGCAGAACTTCAGGGGTCGGCACTGAAGCTTTCTTT. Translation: CASRTSGVGTEAFF.

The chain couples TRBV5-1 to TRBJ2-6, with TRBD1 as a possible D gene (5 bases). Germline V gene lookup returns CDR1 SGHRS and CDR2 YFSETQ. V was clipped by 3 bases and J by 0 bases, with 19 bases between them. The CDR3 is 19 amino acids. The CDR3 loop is CASSSPKRGHLSGANVLTF. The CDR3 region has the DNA TGCGCCAGCAGCTCCCCCAAAAGGGGCCACCTCTCTGGGGCCAACGTCCTGACTTTC.

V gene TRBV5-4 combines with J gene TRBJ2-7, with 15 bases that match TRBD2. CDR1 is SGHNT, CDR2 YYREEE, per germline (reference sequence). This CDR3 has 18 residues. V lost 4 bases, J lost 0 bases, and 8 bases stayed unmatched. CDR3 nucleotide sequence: TGTGCCAGCAGCCCGGGACTAGCGGGAGGCCTAAGCTCCTACGAGCAGTACTTC. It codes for CASSPGLAGGLSSYEQYF.

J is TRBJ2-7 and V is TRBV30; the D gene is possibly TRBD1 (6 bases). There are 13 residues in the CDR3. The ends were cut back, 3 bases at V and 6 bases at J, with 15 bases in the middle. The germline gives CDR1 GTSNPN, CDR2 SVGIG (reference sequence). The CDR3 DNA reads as TGTGCCTGGAGGGACAGCCCTTGGGGCGAGCAGTACTTC. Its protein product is CAWRDSPWGEQYF.

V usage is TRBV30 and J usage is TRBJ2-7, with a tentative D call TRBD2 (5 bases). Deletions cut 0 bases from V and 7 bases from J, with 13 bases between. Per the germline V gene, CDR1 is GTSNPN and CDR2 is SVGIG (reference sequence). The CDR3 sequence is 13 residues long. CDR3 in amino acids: CAWSVGGSAEQYF. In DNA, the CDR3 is TGTGCCTGGAGTGTAGGAGGCTCGGCTGAGCAGTACTTC.

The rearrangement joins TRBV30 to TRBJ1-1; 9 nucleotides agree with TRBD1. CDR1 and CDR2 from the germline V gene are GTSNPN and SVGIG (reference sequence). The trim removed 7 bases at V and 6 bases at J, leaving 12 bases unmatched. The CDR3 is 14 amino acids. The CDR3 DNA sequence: TGTGCCTTTCCGGACAGGGGAGGAGCGGCTGAAGCTTTCTTT. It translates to CAFPDRGGAAEAFF.

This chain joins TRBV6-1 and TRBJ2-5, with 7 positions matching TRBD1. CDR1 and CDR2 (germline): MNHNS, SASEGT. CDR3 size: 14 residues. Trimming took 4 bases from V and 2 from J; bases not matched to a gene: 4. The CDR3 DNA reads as TGTGCCAGCAGTGGCTGGACAGGACAAGAGACCCAGTACTTC. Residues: CASSGWTGQETQYF.

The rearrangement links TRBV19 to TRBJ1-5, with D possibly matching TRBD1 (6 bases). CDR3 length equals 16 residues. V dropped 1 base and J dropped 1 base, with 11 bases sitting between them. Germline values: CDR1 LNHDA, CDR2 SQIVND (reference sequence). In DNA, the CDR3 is TGTGCCAGTAGTATAGTAGGTACAGGGAGCAATCAGCCCCAGCATTTT. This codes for CASSIVGTGSNQPQHF.